This T cell receptor beta chain comes out of a study of blood T cell repertoires in COVID-19. For the study at large: COVID-19 samples, acute and convalescent, were from the United States, Italy and Spain. T cells, B-cell-depleted T cells, or PBMCs provided the cDNA or gDNA that served as material.

Germline V CDR1 and CDR2: SGHTA, FQGNSA. The CDR3 runs 13 residues. The V end lost 3 bases, the J end lost 6 bases, and 9 bases lay between the germline ends. Original methodology: Reference gene primer amplification in the assay estimated nucleated cell counts. Some clones are missing from TCRdb's copy, which holds only in-frame ones; the method was immunoSEQ multiplex PCR. V, J and clone size reflect that table, while D and trimming were determined from the DNA. The sample comprises under 350,000 clones, 70% to 90% of which are singletons, and around 6.9% rests with the top ten. The chain carries TRBV7-2 and TRBJ2-1; possible D gene TRBD2, 6 bases. The clonotype was recovered from a human donor in a cohort sampled during active COVID-19. Sequencing used peripheral blood. In DNA, the CDR3 is TGTGCCAGCAGCTTGGGACTCCCCAATGAGCAGTTCTTC. As protein: CASSLGLPNEQFF.